Below, one TCR beta chain is given with its context. The germline CDR1 and CDR2 sequences are SEHNR and FQNEAQ (reference sequence). V trimming: 5 bases; J trimming: 2 bases; junction bases outside the gene matches: 5. CDR3 size: 15 residues. This record comes from a study of T cell changes during pregnancy in multiple sclerosis. Profiling relied on immunoSEQ multiplex PCR, and the TCRdb table lists in-frame clones only, not all of them. The table has tens of thousands of clones, more than 80% seen once. This clonotype was sampled from a female donor in good health, enrolled as a control in a pregnancy study. Sequencing used peripheral blood, obtained in the first trimester of pregnancy. This chain joins TRBV7-9 and TRBJ2-1; the match to TRBD1 covers 8 bases. CDR3 amino acids: CASSTRQGTYNEQFF. CDR3 DNA sequence: TGTGCCAGCAGCACGCGACAGGGGACCTACAATGAGCAGTTCTTC.